This T cell receptor (beta chain) stems from a study of cytomegalovirus exposure and HLA in healthy donors. Broader study findings: In a later analysis, TCR beta V- and J-gene trimming was associated with a missense DCLRE1C variant. It was confirmed in vitro that a few of the CMV-associated chains were specific for CMV antigens.

Researchers ran the PCR with 60 Vbeta and 13 Jbeta primers. The assay was immunoSEQ multiplex PCR, and TCRdb's table has in-frame clones only and misses some. The sample has about 120,000 clones, 60% to 75% seen once. Details on this clone: What it recognizes is unknown.

The specimen sequenced was PBMCs. This sequence originates from a woman between 40 and 50 years old in good health and CMV-seropositive.

The CDR3 sequence: CATSRDLDRGHVEQFF. CDR3 DNA: TGTGCCACCAGCAGAGATTTGGACAGGGGGCATGTTGAGCAGTTCTTC. This sequence joins TRBV15 and TRBJ2-1; 11 bases map to TRBD1. The V segment lost 0 bases and the J segment 9 bases; nucleotides outside the gene matches: 7. From germline, CDR1 is LNHNV and CDR2 YYDKDF (reference sequence). The CDR3 is 16 residues long.